This T cell receptor beta chain was observed in a study of CD8+ T cells in alopecia areata. TCR sequencing used cDNA made by reverse transcription of extracted RNA. Sequencing was performed with immunoSEQ multiplex PCR; in TCRdb, only in-frame clones are kept and a portion is missing. The table includes under 250,000 clones, 50% to 60% detected once. CDR1 and CDR2 (germline): MNHEY, SVGAGI. CDR3 length: 15 residues. V gave up 4 bases and J gave up 2 bases; unmatched junction bases: 5. This rearrangement joins TRBV6-5 to TRBJ2-7, with TRBD2 matching 10 bases. This clonotype was obtained from a human donor with alopecia areata. Sequencing used CD4+ T cells sorted from blood, obtained at week 0. CDR3 nucleotide sequence: TGTGCCAGCAGTTCCGCTAGCGGGGGTACCTACGAGCAGTACTTC. Protein product: CASSSASGGTYEQYF.